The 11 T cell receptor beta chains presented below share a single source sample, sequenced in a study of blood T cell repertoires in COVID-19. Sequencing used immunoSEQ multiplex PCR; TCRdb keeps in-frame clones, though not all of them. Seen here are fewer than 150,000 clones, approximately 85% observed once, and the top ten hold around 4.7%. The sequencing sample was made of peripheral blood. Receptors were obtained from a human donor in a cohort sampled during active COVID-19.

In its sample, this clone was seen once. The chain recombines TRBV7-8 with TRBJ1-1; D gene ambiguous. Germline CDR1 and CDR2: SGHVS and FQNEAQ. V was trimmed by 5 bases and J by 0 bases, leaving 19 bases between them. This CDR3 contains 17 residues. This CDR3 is CASSPRRVSTMNTEAFF. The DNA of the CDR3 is TGTGCCAGCAGCCCCAGGCGGGTATCCACGATGAACACTGAAGCTTTCTTT.

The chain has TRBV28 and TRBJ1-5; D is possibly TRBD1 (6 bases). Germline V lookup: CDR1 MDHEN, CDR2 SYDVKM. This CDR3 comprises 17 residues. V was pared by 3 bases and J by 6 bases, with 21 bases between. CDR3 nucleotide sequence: TGTGCCAGCAGTTTCAACCGCTGGGGGGGAGGGGGTCAGCCCCAGCATTTT. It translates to CASSFNRWGGGGQPQHF.

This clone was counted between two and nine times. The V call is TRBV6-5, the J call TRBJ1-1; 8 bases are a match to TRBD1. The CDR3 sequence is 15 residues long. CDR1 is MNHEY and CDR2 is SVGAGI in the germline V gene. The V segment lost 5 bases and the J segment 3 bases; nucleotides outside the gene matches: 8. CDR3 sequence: CASSPPQGAYTEAFF. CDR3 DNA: TGTGCCAGCAGTCCCCCCCAGGGGGCGTACACTGAAGCTTTCTTT.

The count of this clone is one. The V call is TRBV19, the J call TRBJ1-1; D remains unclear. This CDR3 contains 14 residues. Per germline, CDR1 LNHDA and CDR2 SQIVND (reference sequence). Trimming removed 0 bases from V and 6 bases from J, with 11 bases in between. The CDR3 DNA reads TGTGCCAGTAGTATAGATGAGGGTTCCTCTGAAGCTTTCTTT. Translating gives CASSIDEGSSEAFF.

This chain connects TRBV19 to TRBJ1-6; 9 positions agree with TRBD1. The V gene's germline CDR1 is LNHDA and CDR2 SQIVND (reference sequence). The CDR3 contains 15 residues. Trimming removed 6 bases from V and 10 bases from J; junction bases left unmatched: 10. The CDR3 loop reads CASSFVGQGSSPLHF. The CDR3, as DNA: TGTGCCAGTAGCTTCGTGGGACAGGGCAGCTCACCCCTCCACTTT. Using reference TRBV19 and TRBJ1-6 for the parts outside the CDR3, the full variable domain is DGGITQSPKYLFRKEGQNVTLSCEQNLNHDAMYWYRQDPGQGLRLIYYSQIVNDFQKGDIAEGYSVSREKKESFPLTVTSAQKNPTAFYLCASSFVGQGSSPLHFGNGTRLTVT.

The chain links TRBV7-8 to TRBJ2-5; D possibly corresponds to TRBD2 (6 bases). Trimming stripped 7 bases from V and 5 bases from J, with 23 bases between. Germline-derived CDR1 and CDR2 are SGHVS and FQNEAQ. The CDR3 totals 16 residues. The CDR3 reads CASIPTGRAGGETQYF. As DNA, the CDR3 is TGTGCCAGCATCCCTACGGGACGAGCGGGCGGGGAGACCCAGTACTTC.

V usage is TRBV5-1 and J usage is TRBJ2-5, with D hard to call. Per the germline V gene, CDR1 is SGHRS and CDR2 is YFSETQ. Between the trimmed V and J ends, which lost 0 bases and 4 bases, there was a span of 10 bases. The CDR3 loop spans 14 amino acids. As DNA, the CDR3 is TGCGCCAGCAGCTTGGAAGACACCCGAGAGACCCAGTACTTC. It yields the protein CASSLEDTRETQYF.

In nucleotides, the CDR3 is TGCAGCGTTGAAGATCCCAGGACTAGCGGGAGAGTAAAGGAGCAGTTCTTC. Amino acids: CSVEDPRTSGRVKEQFF. The chain recombines TRBV29-1 with TRBJ2-1, with 13 nucleotides matching TRBD2. The CDR3 totals 17 residues. The J segment lost 10 bases and the V segment lost 0 bases, leaving 12 bases of the junction unmatched. Germline-derived CDR1 and CDR2 are SQVTM and ANQGSEA.

CDR3 residues: CASSVDPIEELFF. The DNA for the CDR3 is TGTGCCAGCAGCGTAGACCCGATAGAGGAGCTGTTTTTT. This sequence joins TRBV9 and TRBJ2-2; D gene ambiguous. V was trimmed by 0 bases and J by 10 bases, leaving 10 bases between them. The CDR3 is 13 residues long. Germline V gene data show CDR1 as SGDLS and CDR2 as YYNGEE.

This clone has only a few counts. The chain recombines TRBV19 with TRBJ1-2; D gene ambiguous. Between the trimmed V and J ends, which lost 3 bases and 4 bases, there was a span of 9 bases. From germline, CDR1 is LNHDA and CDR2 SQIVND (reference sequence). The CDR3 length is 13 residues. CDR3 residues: CASSMRVFYGYTF. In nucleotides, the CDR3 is TGTGCCAGTAGTATGCGGGTTTTCTATGGCTACACCTTC.

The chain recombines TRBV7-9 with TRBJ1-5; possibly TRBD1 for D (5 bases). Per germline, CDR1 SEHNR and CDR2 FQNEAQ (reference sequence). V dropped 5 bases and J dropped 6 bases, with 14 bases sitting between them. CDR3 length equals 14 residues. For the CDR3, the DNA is TGTGCCAGCAGCCCGCTCAGGGAGGGTCAGCCCCAGCATTTT. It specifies CASSPLREGQPQHF.